This entry is about one T cell receptor (beta chain). Its antigen is currently unknown. This record belongs to a study of blood T cells in healthy people across ages. Whole-study results and caveats: A greater number of naive CD4+ cells and higher diversity distinguished long-lived donors from aged donors. Diversity was estimated from one million T cells, and these estimates were considered underestimates.

The CDR3 has 16 residues. In germline, CDR1 is LGHDT, CDR2 YNNKEL (reference sequence). Trimming shortened V by 3 bases and J by 5 bases, and 17 bases separated the two germline ends. It was with a sample-barcoded 5' primer and a J-beta primer mix that a second PCR of roughly 6 to 12 cycles was run. TCRdb fed the 5' RACE reads into MiXCR, producing one record per CDR3 protein. The sample holds about 1.4 million distinct CDR3 sequences, 45% to 70% seen once. The receptor comes from a man aged 18 to 30 in good health. The source material was blood. The chain carries TRBV3-1 and TRBJ2-1; weak D call: TRBD2 (6 bases). CDR3 sequence reads: CASSQFAGSLDNEQFF. DNA of the CDR3: TGTGCCAGCAGCCAGTTCGCCGGGAGCTTGGACAATGAGCAGTTCTTC.